The clone carrying this T cell receptor (beta chain) was detected a few times. This sample's TCRbeta library carried unique molecular identifier barcodes. MiXCR, applied by TCRdb to the PCR reads, yields one record per CDR3 protein. The data contain about 500,000 distinct CDR3 sequences, 32% of them singletons. The source of the sample is a study of T-cell reconstitution after alpha-beta-depleted transplantation in children. CDR1 and CDR2 (germline): KGHSH, LQKENI. The V and J ends lost 3 bases and 2 bases, in that order; junction bases with no gene match: 7. This CDR3 contains 15 residues. The sample in question was PBMCs from the stem cell graft donor, obtained from the stem cell graft. The chain has TRBV18 and TRBJ2-7; 7 nucleotides match TRBD1. The clonotype originates from a human donor who donated a stem cell graft to a child with aplastic anemia. CDR3 loop: CASSPLTGQTYEQYF. The CDR3 DNA follows: TGTGCCAGCTCACCCTTGACGGGACAGACCTACGAGCAGTACTTC.